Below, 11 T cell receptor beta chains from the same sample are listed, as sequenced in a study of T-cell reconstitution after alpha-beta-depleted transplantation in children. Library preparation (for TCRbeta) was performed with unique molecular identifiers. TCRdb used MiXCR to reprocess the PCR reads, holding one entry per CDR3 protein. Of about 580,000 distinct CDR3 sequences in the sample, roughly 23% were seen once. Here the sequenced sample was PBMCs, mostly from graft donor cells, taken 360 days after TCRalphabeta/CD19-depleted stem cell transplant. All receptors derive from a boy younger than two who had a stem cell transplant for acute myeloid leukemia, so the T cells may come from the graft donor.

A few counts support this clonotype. The CDR3 region is CSASPQGQLNTEAFF. CDR3 DNA sequence: TGCAGTGCTAGTCCCCAAGGGCAGCTTAACACTGAAGCTTTCTTT. The gene calls are TRBV20-1 and TRBJ1-1; D ambiguous. Germline CDR1 DFQATT, CDR2 SNEGSKA (reference sequence). The ends were cut back, 3 bases at V and 2 bases at J, with 16 bases in the middle. CDR3 length equals 15 residues.

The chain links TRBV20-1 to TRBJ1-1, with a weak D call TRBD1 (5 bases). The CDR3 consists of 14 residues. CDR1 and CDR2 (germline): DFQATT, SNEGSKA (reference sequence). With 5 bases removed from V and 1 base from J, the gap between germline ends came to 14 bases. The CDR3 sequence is CSAFPETANTEAFF. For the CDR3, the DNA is TGCAGTGCTTTCCCCGAGACAGCGAACACTGAAGCTTTCTTT.

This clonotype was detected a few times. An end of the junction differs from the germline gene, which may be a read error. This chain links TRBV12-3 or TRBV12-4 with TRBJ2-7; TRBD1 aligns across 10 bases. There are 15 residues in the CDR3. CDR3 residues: CASSLAGTGDYEQYF. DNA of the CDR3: TGTGCCAGCAGTCTAGCCGGGACAGGGGACTACGAGCAGTACTTC.

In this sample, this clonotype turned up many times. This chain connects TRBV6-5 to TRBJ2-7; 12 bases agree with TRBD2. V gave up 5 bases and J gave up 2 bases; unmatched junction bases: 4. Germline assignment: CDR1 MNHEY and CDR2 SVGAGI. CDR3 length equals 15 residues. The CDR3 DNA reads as TGTGCCAGCAGTCCGACTAGCGGGGGTCCCTACGAGCAGTACGTC. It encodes CASSPTSGGPYEQYV.

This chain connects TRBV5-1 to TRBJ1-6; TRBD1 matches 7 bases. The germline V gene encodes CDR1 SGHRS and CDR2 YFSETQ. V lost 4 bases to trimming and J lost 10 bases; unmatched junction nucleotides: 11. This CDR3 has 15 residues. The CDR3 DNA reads TGCGCCAGCAGCCCGGACAGGACAGGAGGCTCACCCCTCCACTTT. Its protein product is CASSPDRTGGSPLHF. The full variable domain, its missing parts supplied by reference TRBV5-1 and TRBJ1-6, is KAGVTQTPRYLIKTRGQQVTLSCSPISGHRSVSWYQQTPGQGLQFLFEYFSETQRNKGNFPGRFSGRQFSNSRSEMNVSTLELGDSALYLCASSPDRTGGSPLHFGNGTRLTVT.

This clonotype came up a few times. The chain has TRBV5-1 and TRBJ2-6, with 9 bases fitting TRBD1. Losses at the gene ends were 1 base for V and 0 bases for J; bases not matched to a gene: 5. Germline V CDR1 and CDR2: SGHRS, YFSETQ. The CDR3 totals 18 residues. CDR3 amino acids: CASSLRTGASSGANVLTF. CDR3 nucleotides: TGCGCCAGCAGCTTGAGGACAGGGGCCAGCTCTGGGGCCAACGTCCTGACTTTC.

This chain's CDR3 is CASSSPTGSTYEQYF. The CDR3 DNA follows: TGTGCCAGCAGCTCACCGACAGGGTCCACCTACGAGCAGTACTTC. The V gene is TRBV7-6, the J gene TRBJ2-7, with TRBD1 identical over 7 bases. This CDR3 has 15 residues. Germline V gene data show CDR1 as SGHVS and CDR2 as FNYEAQ. V lost 4 bases and J lost 2; bases outside the gene matches: 8.

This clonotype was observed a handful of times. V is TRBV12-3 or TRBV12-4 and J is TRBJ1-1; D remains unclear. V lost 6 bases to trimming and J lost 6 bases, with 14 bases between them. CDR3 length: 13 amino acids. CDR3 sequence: CASRVLAIPEAFF. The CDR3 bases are TGTGCCAGCAGAGTCCTGGCTATCCCTGAAGCTTTCTTT.

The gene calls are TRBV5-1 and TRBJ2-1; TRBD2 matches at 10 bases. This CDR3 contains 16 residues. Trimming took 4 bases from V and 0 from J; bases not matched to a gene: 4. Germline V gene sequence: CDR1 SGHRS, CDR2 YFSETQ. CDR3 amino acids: CASSKSGGGSYNEQFF. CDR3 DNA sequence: TGCGCCAGCAGCAAAAGCGGGGGGGGCTCCTACAATGAGCAGTTCTTC.

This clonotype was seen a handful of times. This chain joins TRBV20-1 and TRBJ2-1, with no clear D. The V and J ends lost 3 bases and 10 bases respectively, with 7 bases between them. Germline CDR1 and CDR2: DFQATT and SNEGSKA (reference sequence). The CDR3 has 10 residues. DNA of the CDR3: TGCAGTGCTAGTTTCCAAGAGCAGTTCTTC. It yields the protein CSASFQEQFF.

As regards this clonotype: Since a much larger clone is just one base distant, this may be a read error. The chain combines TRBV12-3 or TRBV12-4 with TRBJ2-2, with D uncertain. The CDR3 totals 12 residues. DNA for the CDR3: TGTGTCAGCAGTTCTCGGTCCGGGGAGCTGTTTTTT. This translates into CVSSSRSGELFF.